This T cell receptor beta chain emerged from a study of blood T cell repertoires in COVID-19. There are 13 residues in the CDR3. Trimming cost V 1 base and J 7 bases, with 10 bases left between them. The germline CDR1 and CDR2 sequences are SEHNR and FQNEAQ (reference sequence). The protocol was immunoSEQ multiplex PCR, while the TCRdb copy is restricted to in-frame clones and leaves out a portion. The sample carries 300,000 to 400,000 clones, under 95% recorded once. This TCR was recovered from a woman aged 18-29 years who had recovered from COVID-19. Sequenced: peripheral blood. This rearrangement joins TRBV7-9 to TRBJ1-2; unclear D gene. Here the CDR3 reads CASSLGAFIGYTF. The DNA of the CDR3 is TGTGCCAGCAGCTTAGGCGCGTTTATTGGCTACACCTTC.